The 24 T cell receptor beta chains listed next were all sequenced from one sample in a study of blood T cell repertoires in COVID-19. Assay used: immunoSEQ multiplex PCR; TCRdb lists only in-frame clones, some missing. Counted here are tens of thousands of clones, just under 85% occurring once; the ten biggest clones make up 5% to 6.5%. Input material: peripheral blood. The receptors shown here come from a man in his sixties or seventies with acute or convalescent COVID-19.

V usage is TRBV7-9 and J usage is TRBJ2-1; 7 positions agree with TRBD1. CDR3 length: 16 amino acids. Trimming cost V 7 bases and J 7 bases; bases outside gene matches: 16. Germline lookup yields CDR1 SEHNR and CDR2 FQNEAQ (reference sequence). In DNA form, the CDR3 reads TGTGCCAGCATGCTCCCGGGACAGCGTCTGGGGAATGAGCAGTTCTTC. It translates to CASMLPGQRLGNEQFF.

The chain carries TRBV5-1 and TRBJ1-6, with D possibly matching TRBD1 (6 bases). This CDR3 spans 13 amino acids. CDR1 and CDR2 (germline): SGHRS, YFSETQ. V was cut by 4 bases and J by 11 bases, with 13 bases left in between. The CDR3 spells CASSRLGGPPLHF. In nucleotides, the CDR3 is TGCGCCAGCAGCCGCCTAGGGGGTCCACCCCTCCACTTT.

This clone appeared a few times. V is TRBV5-4 and J is TRBJ1-2; TRBD1 is a possible D gene (6 bases). In germline, CDR1 is SGHNT, CDR2 YYREEE (reference sequence). The CDR3 totals 15 residues. The ends were cut back, 3 bases at V and 1 base at J, with 13 bases in the middle. CDR3 amino acids: CASSWSTDSNYGYTF. DNA of the CDR3: TGTGCCAGCAGCTGGTCGACGGACAGTAACTATGGCTACACCTTC.

The rearrangement links TRBV5-1 to TRBJ2-1, with 7 positions matching TRBD1. Germline V CDR1 and CDR2: SGHRS, YFSETQ. This CDR3 region has 15 residues. The ends lost 1 base at V and 2 bases at J; junction bases unmatched: 3. The CDR3 bases are TGCGCCAGCAGCTTGCTACAGGGGACCTACAATGAGCAGTTCTTC. Encoded protein: CASSLLQGTYNEQFF.

This sequence joins TRBV4-1 and TRBJ2-3, with 8 bases aligning to TRBD2. The germline V gene has CDR1 MGHRA and CDR2 YSYEKL. With 1 base clipped from V and 3 bases from J, the junction kept 6 bases outside the gene matches. CDR3 size: 16 residues. CDR3 residues: CASSQAFGGGTDTQYF. CDR3 sequence (DNA): TGCGCCAGCAGCCAAGCCTTCGGGGGGGGAACAGATACGCAGTATTTT.

The chain combines TRBV5-1 with TRBJ2-5, with TRBD2 matching 13 bases. Trimming removed 4 bases from V and 2 bases from J; junction bases left unmatched: 5. CDR3 length: 16 amino acids. Per the germline V gene, CDR1 is SGHRS and CDR2 is YFSETQ. The CDR3: CASSPRTSGGQETQYF. The CDR3, as DNA: TGCGCCAGCAGCCCCAGGACTAGCGGGGGACAAGAGACCCAGTACTTC.

A few counts support this clone. The CDR3, as DNA: TGTGCCAGCAGTGTTGACAGGGCGGGCACTGAAGCTTTCTTT. Its translation: CASSVDRAGTEAFF. The rearrangement links TRBV2 to TRBJ1-1, with 7 nucleotides matching TRBD1. Trimming removed 4 bases from V and 4 bases from J; junction bases left unmatched: 6. The CDR3 has 14 residues. CDR1 and CDR2 from the germline V gene are SNHLY and FYNNEI. The full variable domain, its missing parts supplied by reference TRBV2 and TRBJ1-1, is EPEVTQTPSHQVTQMGQEVILRCVPISNHLYFYWYRQILGQKVEFLVSFYNNEISEKSEIFDDQFSVERPDGSNFTLKIRSTKLEDSAMYFCASSVDRAGTEAFFGQGTRLTVV.

The V and J genes are TRBV9 and TRBJ1-4; TRBD1 matches at 10 bases. CDR1 and CDR2 from the germline V gene are SGDLS and YYNGEE. Unmatched junction bases numbered 8, after V lost 2 bases and J lost 10 bases. This CDR3 region has 15 residues. The CDR3 nucleotides are TGTGCCAGCAGCGTTGCCGGGACAGGGGCGGGAAAACTGTTTTTT. Its translation: CASSVAGTGAGKLFF.

The chain couples TRBV7-9 to TRBJ2-5; TRBD2 agrees at 8 bases. CDR3 length: 14 residues. The germline CDR1 and CDR2 sequences are SEHNR and FQNEAQ (reference sequence). V shed 3 bases, J shed 3 bases, and the junction held 3 bases outside the gene matches. This CDR3 reads CASSFQTSEETQYF. CDR3 in DNA: TGTGCCAGCAGCTTCCAGACTAGCGAAGAGACCCAGTACTTC.

This chain joins TRBV6-6 and TRBJ2-2; no reliable D call. Trimming left V 3 bases short and J 5 bases short, with 10 bases between. The CDR3 is made up of 14 amino acids. Germline CDR1 reads MNHNY; CDR2 reads SVGAGI (reference sequence). In DNA, the CDR3 is TGTGCCAGCAGTTATCAGGTTGGGACCGGGGAGCTGTTTTTT. Translating gives CASSYQVGTGELFF.

This clone was seen once. V gene TRBV24-1 combines with J gene TRBJ2-3; D remains ambiguous. Germline assignment: CDR1 KGHDR and CDR2 SFDVKD. The CDR3 loop spans 13 amino acids. Trimming left V 2 bases short and J 4 bases short, with 6 bases between. For the CDR3, the DNA is TGTGCCACCAGTGATTCGAGCCCAGATACGCAGTATTTT. Translating it yields CATSDSSPDTQYF.

The chain combines TRBV2 with TRBJ2-2; D uncertain. Per germline, CDR1 SNHLY and CDR2 FYNNEI. The CDR3 runs to 13 residues. V was shortened by 2 bases and J by 5 bases, with 6 bases between the two germline ends. Here the CDR3 reads CASSETATGELFF. The CDR3 nucleotides are TGTGCCAGCAGTGAAACAGCTACCGGGGAGCTGTTTTTT.

This chain joins TRBV21-1 and TRBJ2-2; TRBD2 is the table's D call, not checked against the DNA. TRBV21-1 is described as a pseudogene. The CDR3 sequence is 17 residues long. CDR3 in DNA: TGTGCCAGCAGCAAAGCGCTCAGCGGGGGGTTCGCCGGGGAGCTGTTTTTT. It codes for CASSKALSGGFAGELFF.

The genes are TRBV5-1 and TRBJ1-1, with D unresolved. Germline assignment: CDR1 SGHRS and CDR2 YFSETQ. CDR3 size: 14 residues. V gave up 0 bases and J gave up 3 bases, with 9 bases separating them. The CDR3 protein is CASSLGGGYTEAFF. For the CDR3, the DNA is TGCGCCAGCAGCTTGGGGGGAGGGTACACTGAAGCTTTCTTT. The whole variable domain, filled in from reference TRBV5-1 and TRBJ1-1, reads KAGVTQTPRYLIKTRGQQVTLSCSPISGHRSVSWYQQTPGQGLQFLFEYFSETQRNKGNFPGRFSGRQFSNSRSEMNVSTLELGDSALYLCASSLGGGYTEAFFGQGTRLTVV.

The chain carries TRBV7-2 and TRBJ2-4; tentative D call: TRBD1 (6 bases). With 5 bases removed from V and 0 bases from J, the gap between germline ends came to 14 bases. The germline V gene encodes CDR1 SGHTA and CDR2 FQGNSA. The CDR3 length is 16 residues. In nucleotides, the CDR3 is TGTGCCAGCAGCAAGACAGGTGTCCTAGCCAAAAACATTCAGTACTTC. Translating it yields CASSKTGVLAKNIQYF.

The gene calls are TRBV4-1 and TRBJ2-2; a possible D gene is TRBD1 (6 bases). V lost 0 bases and J lost 4, with 18 bases in between. This CDR3 contains 18 residues. Germline V gene data show CDR1 as MGHRA and CDR2 as YSYEKL. CDR3 region: CASSQDRGQLFSTGELFF. CDR3 in DNA: TGCGCCAGCAGCCAAGACAGGGGCCAATTATTTTCCACCGGGGAGCTGTTTTTT.

V gene TRBV6-6 combines with J gene TRBJ2-2; 10 bases are shared with TRBD1. Losses at the gene ends were 6 bases for V and 4 bases for J; bases not matched to a gene: 5. The CDR3 has 15 residues. CDR1 is MNHNY, CDR2 SVGAGI, per germline (reference sequence). This CDR3 is CASSAGQGSTGELFF. The CDR3 DNA reads TGTGCCAGCAGCGCGGGACAGGGGAGCACCGGGGAGCTGTTTTTT.

V gene TRBV10-2 combines with J gene TRBJ1-1; no definite D call. Trimming left V 4 bases short and J 4 bases short, with 13 bases between. CDR1 is WSHSY, CDR2 SAAADI, per germline. CDR3 length equals 14 residues. The CDR3 region is CASSGGGRSTEAFF. CDR3 DNA sequence: TGCGCCAGCAGTGGAGGAGGACGAAGCACTGAAGCTTTCTTT.

The V and J genes are TRBV7-9 and TRBJ2-1; a weak D match, TRBD1 (6 bases). Trimming cost V 4 bases and J 4 bases, with 17 bases left between them. This CDR3 comprises 16 residues. Germline V gene sequence: CDR1 SEHNR, CDR2 FQNEAQ (reference sequence). The CDR3 reads CASSSNRAKGYNEQFF. The CDR3 coding sequence is TGTGCCAGCAGCTCGAACAGGGCGAAGGGGTACAATGAGCAGTTCTTC.

This clone has only one observation. This rearrangement joins TRBV5-1 to TRBJ1-2; no firm D call. CDR1 is SGHRS and CDR2 is YFSETQ in the germline V gene. The CDR3 has 13 residues. V lost 0 bases, J lost 6 bases, and 9 bases lay in between. The CDR3 protein is CASSLEGRNGYTF. CDR3 bases: TGCGCCAGCAGCTTGGAAGGGAGAAATGGCTACACCTTC.

This clone was seen only once. The rearrangement links TRBV21-1 to TRBJ2-4; the D segment call TRBD2 is taken from the table without a DNA check. TRBV21-1 is annotated as a pseudogene. The CDR3 contains 14 residues. This CDR3 reads CASSALISKNIQYF. The CDR3 DNA reads as TGTGCCAGCAGCGCTCTAATTTCCAAAAACATTCAGTACTTC.

The genes are TRBV18 and TRBJ2-7, with D possibly being TRBD2 (5 bases). The germline gives CDR1 KGHSH, CDR2 LQKENI. V lost 5 bases to trimming and J lost 4 bases, with 15 bases between them. The CDR3 is 14 residues long. The CDR3 region is CASSRAAATYEQYF. CDR3 nucleotides: TGTGCCAGCTCAAGAGCGGCAGCCACTTACGAGCAGTACTTC.

The V call is TRBV2, the J call TRBJ1-2; a weak D match, TRBD1 (6 bases). Germline lookup yields CDR1 SNHLY and CDR2 FYNNEI. The V end lost 6 bases, the J end lost 4 bases, and 18 bases lay between the germline ends. The CDR3 is 15 amino acids. The CDR3 region is CASSLGRGHSYGYTF. The CDR3 coding sequence is TGTGCCAGCAGCTTGGGGAGGGGACACTCCTATGGCTACACCTTC.

The chain joins TRBV19 to TRBJ1-5; 9 bases line up with TRBD1. The CDR3 is 14 amino acids. CDR1 is LNHDA, CDR2 SQIVND, per germline (reference sequence). Unmatched junction bases numbered 4, after V lost 5 bases and J lost 5 bases. In DNA, the CDR3 is TGTGCCAGTAGTCTCCGACAGGGGGATCAGCCCCAGCATTTT. Translated: CASSLRQGDQPQHF.